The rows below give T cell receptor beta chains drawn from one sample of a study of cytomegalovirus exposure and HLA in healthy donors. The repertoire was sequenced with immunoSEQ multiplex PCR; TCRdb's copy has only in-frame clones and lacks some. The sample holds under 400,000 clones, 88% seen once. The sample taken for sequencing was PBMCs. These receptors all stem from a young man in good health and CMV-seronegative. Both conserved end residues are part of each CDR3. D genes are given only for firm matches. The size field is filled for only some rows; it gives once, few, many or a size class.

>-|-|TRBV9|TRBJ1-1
CASSVGSGKDTEAFF
TGTGCCAGCAGCGTAGGTTCCGGGAAGGACACTGAAGCTTTCTTT
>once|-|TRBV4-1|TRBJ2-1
CASSQETDYNEQFF
TGCGCCAGCAGCCAAGAAACAGACTACAATGAGCAGTTCTTC
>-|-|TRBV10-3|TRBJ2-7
CAISDSLKFNPGQNSYEQYF
TGTGCCATCAGTGACTCACTAAAATTCAATCCGGGACAAAACTCCTACGAGCAGTACTTC
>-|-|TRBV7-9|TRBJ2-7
CASSLAPRPYEQYF
TGTGCCAGCAGCTTAGCTCCCAGGCCCTACGAGCAGTACTTC
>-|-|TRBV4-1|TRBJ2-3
CASSLTQGLGTDTQYF
TGCGCCAGCAGTCTGACGCAGGGATTAGGAACAGATACGCAGTATTTT
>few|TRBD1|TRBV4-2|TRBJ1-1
CASSKTGGIEAFF
TGTGCCAGCAGCAAAACAGGGGGTATTGAAGCTTTCTTT
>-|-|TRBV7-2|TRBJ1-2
CASSLGGPGNNYGYTF
TGTGCCAGCAGCTTAGGGGGGCCGGGGAATAACTATGGCTACACCTTC
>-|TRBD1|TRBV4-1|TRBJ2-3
CASSLRQGSDHTDTQYF
TGCGCCAGCAGCCTCAGACAGGGATCAGATCACACAGATACGCAGTATTTT
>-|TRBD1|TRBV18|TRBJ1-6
CASSPAVAGGNSPLHF
TGTGCCAGCTCACCTGCGGTAGCAGGGGGTAATTCACCCCTCCACTTT
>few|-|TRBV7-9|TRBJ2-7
CASSPVQGSYEQYF
TGTGCCAGCAGCCCCGTGCAGGGATCCTACGAGCAGTACTTC
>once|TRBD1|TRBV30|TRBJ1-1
CAWSVQGARGTEAFF
TGTGCCTGGAGTGTACAGGGGGCGCGAGGGACTGAAGCTTTCTTT
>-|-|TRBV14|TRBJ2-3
CASSLSWGGVLRTDTQYF
TGTGCCAGCAGCCTTAGCTGGGGGGGCGTTTTACGCACAGATACGCAGTATTTT
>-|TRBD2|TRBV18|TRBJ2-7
CASSPERGGYEQYF
TGTGCCAGCTCACCGGAGCGGGGGGGCTACGAGCAGTACTTC
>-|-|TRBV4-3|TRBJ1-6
CASSQDRQGRYNSPLHF
TGCGCCAGCAGCCAAGATAGGCAGGGTCGTTATAATTCACCCCTCCACTTT
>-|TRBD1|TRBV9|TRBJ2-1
CASSASGTGNEQFF
TGTGCCAGCAGCGCCTCAGGGACAGGCAATGAGCAGTTCTTC
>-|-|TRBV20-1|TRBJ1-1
CSATRELLTFF
TGCAGTGCTACGAGAGAATTACTAACTTTCTTT
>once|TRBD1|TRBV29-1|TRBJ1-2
CSVPKGGRGTYGYTF
TGCAGCGTCCCTAAGGGCGGCAGGGGGACCTATGGCTACACCTTC
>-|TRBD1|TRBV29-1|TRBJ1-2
CSVGQAVGYGYTF
TGCAGCGTGGGACAGGCGGTTGGTTATGGCTACACCTTC
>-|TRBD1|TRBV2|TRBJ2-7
CASSRTGGAYEQYF
TGTGCCAGCAGTCGGACAGGGGGCGCCTACGAGCAGTACTTC
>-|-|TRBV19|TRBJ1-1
CASSLSGKTEAFF
TGTGCCAGTAGTCTGTCAGGGAAGACTGAAGCTTTCTTT
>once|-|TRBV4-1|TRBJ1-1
CASSDTESGGPNTEAFF
TGCGCCAGCAGCGATACAGAATCGGGGGGGCCGAACACTGAAGCTTTCTTT